A single sample gave rise to the 11 T cell receptor beta chains below, sequenced in a study of blood T cells in healthy people across ages. Together with a sample-barcoded 5' primer, a J-beta primer mix was included in a second PCR lasting about 6 to 11 cycles. Using its own MiXCR run on the 5' RACE reads, TCRdb lists one record per CDR3 protein. Among about 1.8 million distinct CDR3 sequences, about 49% were seen once, and the ten largest hold approximately 2%. The material sequenced was blood. The receptor source for this set is a woman aged 35 to 49 in good health.

The chain couples TRBV5-6 to TRBJ2-3; 8 bases are shared with TRBD1. Germline trimming cut 1 base from V and 5 bases from J; bases unmatched to any gene: 6. The length of the CDR3 is 15 residues. Germline values: CDR1 SGHDT, CDR2 YYEEEE. The CDR3 here is CASSLRQGAEDTQYF. The CDR3 coding sequence is TGTGCCAGCAGCTTGAGGCAGGGGGCGGAAGATACGCAGTATTTT.

V is TRBV6-1 and J is TRBJ2-7; no clear D. Germline-derived CDR1 and CDR2 are MNHNS and SASEGT. CDR3 length: 14 residues. V was clipped by 0 bases and J by 5 bases, with 11 bases between them. The CDR3 is CASSEAWATHEQYF. The CDR3 nucleotides read TGTGCCAGCAGTGAAGCTTGGGCTACCCACGAGCAGTACTTC.

This CDR3 is CASSLVFSGAASRANVLTF. The CDR3 DNA is TGTGCCAGCAGTTTGGTTTTCAGTGGGGCTGCATCTCGGGCCAACGTCCTGACTTTC. This sequence joins TRBV27 and TRBJ2-6, with a weak D call TRBD1 (5 bases). Germline values: CDR1 MNHEY, CDR2 SMNVEV (reference sequence). V lost 3 bases to trimming and J lost 5 bases, with 23 bases between them. CDR3 length: 19 residues.

The V call is TRBV7-2, the J call TRBJ1-6; 8 bases fit TRBD1. With V trimmed by 5 bases and J by 7 bases, 4 bases remained unmatched. This CDR3 is 14 amino acids long. Looked up from germline, CDR1 is SGHTA and CDR2 is FQGNSA. CDR3 DNA: TGTGCCAGCAGCGCTAGGACAGGGAATTCACCCCTCCACTTT. It codes for CASSARTGNSPLHF.

The CDR3 bases are TGTGCCAGCAGTGAATCGGGGGTCGGGTTGCTAGCCAAAAACATTCAGTACTTC. As protein: CASSESGVGLLAKNIQYF. This chain joins TRBV25-1 and TRBJ2-4; tentatively, D is TRBD2 (6 bases). V gave up 1 base and J gave up 0 bases, with 16 bases separating them. Germline CDR1 and CDR2: MGHDK and SYGVNS. The CDR3 runs 18 residues.

This clonotype was seen more than once but under ten times. The chain couples TRBV20-1 to TRBJ1-2; no firm D call. This CDR3 is 14 amino acids long. Trimming took off 3 bases at V and 8 bases at J, with 19 bases between the two ends. The germline CDR1 and CDR2 sequences are DFQATT and SNEGSKA (reference sequence). The CDR3 loop is CSASKSSGRSGYTF. Here the CDR3 DNA reads TGCAGTGCTAGCAAGAGCTCGGGTCGGTCCGGCTACACCTTC.

The V call is TRBV13, the J call TRBJ2-1; no reliable D call. Germline V gene sequence: CDR1 PRHDT, CDR2 FYEKMQ (reference sequence). The V end was cut by 4 bases, the J end by 4 bases, with 14 bases between. There are 15 residues in the CDR3. The DNA for the CDR3 is TGTGCCAGCAGCTCCCGGAAGACCTCTTACAATGAGCAGTTCTTC. It yields the protein CASSSRKTSYNEQFF.

This chain connects TRBV12-3 or TRBV12-4 to TRBJ2-3; no clear D gene. The CDR3 contains 15 residues. V was pared by 7 bases and J by 0 bases, with 14 bases between. The CDR3 is CASNPDGVSTDTQYF. DNA of the CDR3: TGTGCCAGCAACCCGGACGGAGTGAGCACAGATACGCAGTATTTT.

This sequence joins TRBV18 and TRBJ2-3; 12 nucleotides align to TRBD2. V was pared by 4 bases and J by 3 bases, with 8 bases of the junction left unmatched. The CDR3 has 17 residues. Germline CDR1 reads KGHSH; CDR2 reads LQKENI. The CDR3 is CASSLILTSGGTDTQYF. CDR3 coding DNA: TGTGCCAGCTCACTGATACTGACTAGCGGGGGAACAGATACGCAGTATTTT. The whole variable domain, remainder taken from reference TRBV18 and TRBJ2-3, is NAGVMQNPRHLVRRRGQEARLRCSPMKGHSHVYWYRQLPEEGLKFMVYLQKENIIDESGMPKERFSAEFPKEGPSILRIQQVVRGDSAAYFCASSLILTSGGTDTQYFGPGTRLTVL.

V is TRBV29-1 and J is TRBJ2-7, with D possibly being TRBD1 (5 bases). Germline loops: CDR1 SQVTM, CDR2 ANQGSEA. The CDR3 is 14 residues long. The V end was cut by 0 bases, the J end by 5 bases, with 14 bases between. CDR3 sequence: CSVEDKGFTDEQYF. The CDR3 DNA reads TGCAGCGTTGAAGATAAGGGGTTTACGGACGAGCAGTACTTC.

The chain joins TRBV5-6 to TRBJ1-2; the D gene is possibly TRBD1 (6 bases). This CDR3 region has 18 residues. Germline values: CDR1 SGHDT, CDR2 YYEEEE. Trimming removed 2 bases from V and 3 bases from J, with 23 bases in between. The CDR3 region is CASSFQTGSAAEDYGYTF. DNA for the CDR3: TGTGCCAGCAGCTTTCAGACAGGCTCCGCCGCGGAGGACTATGGCTACACCTTC. The variable domain in full, with the rest retrieved from reference TRBV5-6 and TRBJ1-2, is DAGVTQSPTHLIKTRGQQVTLRCSPKSGHDTVSWYQQALGQGPQFIFQYYEEEERQRGNFPDRFSGHQFPNYSSELNVNALLLGDSALYLCASSFQTGSAAEDYGYTFGSGTRLTVV.